This T cell receptor (beta chain) is drawn from a study of vaccination and CD4 T cells after COVID-19. In the study overall: Sampling post-COVID took place a median about 95 days after diagnosis (range 35 to 161).

V shed 4 bases and J 4 bases; nucleotides not matched to a gene: 8. The CDR3 has 15 amino acids. Germline CDR1 and CDR2: SGHNT and YYREEE (reference sequence). This clonotype has a single count. Antigen specificity is unknown. Treatment meaning: approximately nine-day PBMC culture with coronavirus spike peptide pools or control peptides (ViraFEST assay). Sequenced with the Oncomine TCR Beta short-read assay was DNA taken from cultured CD4+ T cells. TCRdb redid the calling of the PCR reads with MiXCR, one entry per CDR3 protein. The sample holds 13,000 or so distinct CDR3 sequences; around half are singletons and the top ten take roughly 13%.

This chain connects TRBV5-4 to TRBJ2-5, with 9 positions matching TRBD2. The sample comprised CD4+ T cells from blood, cultured in vitro. This clonotype was sampled from a human donor who had recovered from COVID-19. CDR3 sequence reads: CASSPAGGRAETQYF. CDR3 sequence (DNA): TGTGCCAGCAGCCCGGCGGGGGGGCGGGCAGAGACCCAGTACTTC. The whole variable domain, remainder taken from reference TRBV5-4 and TRBJ2-5, is ETGVTQSPTHLIKTRGQQVTLRCSSQSGHNTVSWYQQALGQGPQFIFQYYREEENGRGNFPPRFSGLQFPNYSSELNVNALELDDSALYLCASSPAGGRAETQYFGPGTRLLVL.